The 5 T cell receptor beta chains below all came from one sample that was sequenced in a study of T-cell memory formation after mild COVID-19. MiXCR, run by TCRdb on the 5' RACE reads, gives a single entry per CDR3 protein. The repertoire holds 120,000 to 150,000 distinct CDR3 sequences, with about 6% as singletons. Sequencing was performed on PBMCs or a T cell subset sorted from them (not recorded which). The origin of the receptors is an adult woman who had mild COVID-19 (a few samples of this study predate the infection). Cell type and time point are not known.

This clonotype was counted a few times. The chain joins TRBV12-3 or TRBV12-4 to TRBJ1-1, with 9 bases lining up with TRBD1. The trim removed 6 bases at V and 5 bases at J, leaving 7 bases unmatched. The CDR3 has 14 amino acids. The DNA of the CDR3 is TGTGCCAGCAGATCTACTGACAGGGGGACTGAAGCTTTCTTT. It codes for CASRSTDRGTEAFF.

This clonotype was recorded once. The chain combines TRBV7-9 with TRBJ1-1; no clear D. The CDR3 loop spans 13 amino acids. CDR1 and CDR2 from the germline V gene are SEHNR and FQNEAQ (reference sequence). The V and J ends lost 4 bases and 2 bases respectively, with 8 bases between them. CDR3 nucleotides: TGTGCCAGCAGCTCTCGGGATAACACTGAAGCTTTCTTT. This encodes CASSSRDNTEAFF. The variable domain in full, completed from reference TRBV7-9 and TRBJ1-1, reads DTGVSQNPRHKITKRGQNVTFRCDPISEHNRLYWYRQTLGQGPEFLTYFQNEAQLEKSRLLSDRFSAERPKGSFSTLEIQRTEQGDSAMYLCASSSRDNTEAFFGQGTRLTVV.

This clonotype was observed a few times. The genes are TRBV5-1 and TRBJ2-3; D perhaps matches TRBD2 (5 bases). This CDR3 spans 14 amino acids. Germline loops: CDR1 SGHRS, CDR2 YFSETQ. V was clipped by 4 bases and J by 0 bases, with 9 bases between them. The CDR3, as DNA: TGCGCCAGCAGCAGCCGGGGTAGCACAGATACGCAGTATTTT. Protein: CASSSRGSTDTQYF. Filled out from reference TRBV5-1 and TRBJ2-3, the complete variable domain reads KAGVTQTPRYLIKTRGQQVTLSCSPISGHRSVSWYQQTPGQGLQFLFEYFSETQRNKGNFPGRFSGRQFSNSRSEMNVSTLELGDSALYLCASSSRGSTDTQYFGPGTRLTVL.

Details on this clonotype: The junction departs from germline at one end; a sequencing error may be responsible. The chain couples TRBV20-1 to TRBJ1-5; TRBD1 might be the D (6 bases). The CDR3 is 15 amino acids. Germline V lookup: CDR1 DFQATT, CDR2 SNEGSKA (reference sequence). CDR3 region: CSARESGGANQPQHF. The CDR3 nucleotides are TGCAGTGCTCGAGAGTCGGGGGGGGCAAATCAGCCCCAGCATTTT.

This chain connects TRBV3-1 to TRBJ2-3; 12 bases are shared with TRBD2. With 4 bases clipped from V and 3 bases from J, the junction kept 11 bases outside the gene matches. CDR3 length: 18 amino acids. Germline V gene lookup returns CDR1 LGHDT and CDR2 YNNKEL (reference sequence). CDR3: CASSPPPRLAGETDTQYF. DNA of the CDR3: TGTGCCAGCAGCCCCCCCCCAAGACTAGCGGGGGAGACAGATACGCAGTATTTT.